The 24 T cell receptor beta chains presented below share a single source sample, sequenced in a study of T cells in Graves' hyperthyroidism and ophthalmopathy. Amplification of TCR beta CDR3 regions was performed using RNA transcripts as template. A first-round RT-PCR of the TCR CDR3 used the HTBI primer set. TCRdb re-called the multiplex PCR reads with MiXCR, one entry per CDR3 protein. The sample lists about 620,000 distinct CDR3 sequences, roughly 17% occurring once. Material for sequencing was blood. The receptors stem from a woman between 25 and 40 years old with Graves' hyperthyroidism.

This clonotype was seen at least ten times. The chain carries TRBV28 and TRBJ2-1; 8 nucleotides align to TRBD2. CDR1 is MDHEN and CDR2 is SYDVKM in the germline V gene. The length of the CDR3 is 14 residues. J lost 6 bases, V lost 0 bases, and 1 base had no gene match. The CDR3 nucleotides read TGTGCCAGCAGTTTATGGACTAGCGTCAATGAGCAGTTCTTC. This sequence encodes CASSLWTSVNEQFF.

This clonotype occurred many times. CDR3 bases: TGCAGTGCTAGGGACAGGGGAGGGTATCAGCCCCAGCATTTT. This codes for CSARDRGGYQPQHF. The V gene is TRBV20-1, the J gene TRBJ1-5; 9 bases align to TRBD1. The CDR3 contains 14 residues. V lost 3 bases, J lost 5 bases, and 5 bases stayed unmatched. Germline CDR1 reads DFQATT; CDR2 reads SNEGSKA (reference sequence).

The CDR3 sequence: CSAPQTSTETQYF. The CDR3 region has the DNA TGCAGTGCCCCCCAGACTAGTACAGAGACCCAGTACTTC. This rearrangement joins TRBV20-1 to TRBJ2-5, with D perhaps TRBD2 (6 bases). V dropped 6 bases and J dropped 4 bases, with 15 bases sitting between them. The CDR3 sequence is 13 residues long. CDR1 is DFQATT and CDR2 is SNEGSKA in the germline V gene (reference sequence).

This clonotype was seen many times. The chain carries TRBV30 and TRBJ1-2, with unresolved D. The germline V gene encodes CDR1 GTSNPN and CDR2 SVGIG (reference sequence). Deletions cut 2 bases from V and 2 bases from J, with 9 bases between. The CDR3 sequence is 13 residues long. The CDR3 loop reads CAWSLGINYGYTF. The CDR3, as DNA: TGTGCCTGGAGTCTAGGGATAAACTATGGCTACACCTTC.

There are a few counts of this clonotype. The chain employs TRBV6-5 and TRBJ2-2; D might be TRBD1 or TRBD2, each matching 5 bases. The CDR3 spans 17 residues. Trimming stripped 1 base from V and 3 bases from J, with 15 bases between. In germline, CDR1 is MNHEY, CDR2 SVGAGI. This CDR3 is CASSYFPGTLDTGELFF. CDR3 nucleotides: TGTGCCAGCAGTTACTTCCCGGGGACCCTGGACACCGGGGAGCTGTTTTTT.

This clonotype came up many times. The CDR3 nucleotides read TGTGCCAGCAGCCTCGGGGGAGGTTACGGACTGGGGTACAATGAGCAGTTCTTC. It is translated as CASSLGGGYGLGYNEQFF. The rearrangement joins TRBV11-2 to TRBJ2-1, with a weak D call TRBD2 (6 bases). The CDR3 loop spans 18 amino acids. Trimming took off 5 bases at V and 4 bases at J, with 24 bases between the two ends. Germline assignment: CDR1 SGHAT and CDR2 FQNNGV.

This clonotype was counted between two and nine times. This chain uses TRBV28 with TRBJ1-4; 8 positions agree with TRBD1. The CDR3 runs 15 residues. Per the germline V gene, CDR1 is MDHEN and CDR2 is SYDVKM. Trimming at V came to 6 bases and at J to 5 bases, leaving 8 bases not matched to a gene. CDR3 sequence (DNA): TGTGCCAGCAGCGGGCCAGGGGGCGGGAATGAAAAACTGTTTTTT. Translation: CASSGPGGGNEKLFF.

Only a few counts were recorded for this clonotype. The chain recombines TRBV7-9 with TRBJ1-6; D remains unclear. Between the trimmed V and J ends, which lost 5 bases and 7 bases, there was a span of 9 bases. CDR3 size: 13 residues. Per the germline V gene, CDR1 is SEHNR and CDR2 is FQNEAQ (reference sequence). The chain's CDR3 is CASSPTPNSPLHF. As DNA, the CDR3 is TGTGCCAGCAGCCCGACACCGAATTCACCCCTCCACTTT.

This clonotype was seen many times. The genes are TRBV12-3 or TRBV12-4 and TRBJ1-6; no reliable D call. Trimming pared 4 bases from V and 2 bases from J, leaving 9 bases between. CDR3 length: 15 residues. The CDR3, as DNA: TGTGCCAGCAGTTCGAGGGCTACCTATAATTCACCCCTCCACTTT. It specifies CASSSRATYNSPLHF.

This clonotype was detected ten times or more. V usage is TRBV7-2 and J usage is TRBJ1-5; D gene uncertain. The CDR3 has 12 residues. V was pared by 6 bases and J by 1 base, with 4 bases between. From germline, CDR1 is SGHTA and CDR2 FQGNSA. The CDR3 DNA is TGTGCCAGCAGTTTAAGCAATCAGCCCCAGCATTTT. Protein: CASSLSNQPQHF.

In its sample, this clonotype was seen many times. The chain carries TRBV2 and TRBJ2-1; TRBD2 matches at 14 bases. The CDR3 contains 18 residues. Germline V CDR1 and CDR2: SNHLY, FYNNEI. The trim removed 3 bases at V and 8 bases at J, leaving 12 bases unmatched. The DNA for the CDR3 is TGTGCCAGCAGTGATGGTCCCGGGACTAGCGGGAGTAGAGATGAGCAGTTCTTC. It specifies CASSDGPGTSGSRDEQFF.

The sample holds many counts of this clonotype. The chain uses TRBV28 and TRBJ1-2; D might be TRBD1 (5 bases). V lost 4 bases and J 4 bases, leaving 7 bases between the germline ends. From germline, CDR1 is MDHEN and CDR2 SYDVKM. The length of the CDR3 is 12 residues. The CDR3 loop is CASSWDRYGYTF. As DNA, the CDR3 is TGTGCCAGCAGTTGGGACCGCTATGGCTACACCTTC.

This clonotype has a count of ten or more. The chain couples TRBV12-3 or TRBV12-4 to TRBJ2-7, with D hard to call. V dropped 1 base and J dropped 7 bases, with 14 bases sitting between them. This CDR3 has 14 residues. This CDR3 is CASSLGLVGNEQYF. CDR3 DNA: TGTGCCAGCAGTTTAGGCTTGGTGGGAAATGAGCAGTACTTC.

This clonotype was seen at least ten times. The rearrangement uses TRBV7-3 and TRBJ2-1; D could derive from TRBD1 or TRBD2 (5 bases each). CDR1 is SGHTA, CDR2 FQGTGA, per germline. The CDR3 runs 17 residues. V dropped 1 base and J dropped 0 bases, with 13 bases sitting between them. CDR3 protein: CASSLRVGTSSYNEQFF. CDR3 nucleotides: TGTGCCAGCAGCTTAAGAGTCGGGACCTCCTCCTACAATGAGCAGTTCTTC.

The chain recombines TRBV19 with TRBJ2-6; tentative D call: TRBD1 (5 bases). CDR3 length: 14 residues. The germline V gene has CDR1 LNHDA and CDR2 SQIVND (reference sequence). Between the trimmed V and J ends, which lost 8 bases and 2 bases, there was a span of 10 bases. The CDR3 sequence: CASGPGPGANVLTF. In DNA, the CDR3 is TGTGCCAGTGGTCCAGGGCCTGGGGCCAACGTCCTGACTTTC.

This clonotype was recorded many times. This rearrangement joins TRBV6-1 to TRBJ2-1; 9 bases match TRBD2. Germline CDR1 and CDR2: MNHNS and SASEGT. This CDR3 has 14 residues. The trim removed 8 bases at V and 1 base at J, leaving 3 bases unmatched. CDR3 residues: CASGSGRSYNEQFF. The CDR3 bases are TGTGCCAGCGGGAGCGGGAGGTCCTACAATGAGCAGTTCTTC.

As concerns this clonotype: This may be a read error: a much more frequent sequence differs by one nucleotide. V is TRBV12-5 and J is TRBJ2-3; TRBD2 agrees at 7 bases. The germline V gene encodes CDR1 LGHNT and CDR2 FRNRAP. The CDR3 length is 14 residues. CDR3 DNA sequence: TGTGCTAGTGCCAGAGGGGAGGGCACAGATACGCAGTGTTTT. Translation gives CASARGEGTDTQCF.

This clonotype was counted between two and nine times. The chain joins TRBV29-1 to TRBJ2-7; no clear D. The ends were cut back, 8 bases at V and 4 bases at J, with 12 bases in the middle. The germline CDR1 and CDR2 sequences are SQVTM and ANQGSEA. The CDR3 consists of 11 residues. The CDR3 reads CSLKDDYEQYF. The CDR3 DNA reads as TGCAGCCTTAAGGATGATTACGAGCAGTACTTC.

This clonotype turned up a few times. The chain combines TRBV6-2 or TRBV6-3 with TRBJ2-6; perhaps TRBD1 as D (5 bases). V was clipped by 2 bases and J by 4 bases, with 9 bases between them. CDR3 length equals 15 residues. The V gene's germline CDR1 is MNHEY and CDR2 SVGEGT. The CDR3 DNA follows: TGTGCCAGCAGTTACCATGGGGCCGGGGCCAACGTCCTGACTTTC. Translating it yields CASSYHGAGANVLTF.

The genes are TRBV20-1 and TRBJ2-2; 8 nucleotides agree with TRBD2. V was pared by 2 bases and J by 4 bases, with 6 bases of the junction left unmatched. The CDR3 runs to 15 residues. Germline assignment: CDR1 DFQATT and CDR2 SNEGSKA (reference sequence). This CDR3 is CSARRPTSGTGELFF. Written as DNA, the CDR3 is TGCAGTGCTAGACGACCAACTAGCGGCACCGGGGAGCTGTTTTTT.

At least ten counts were recorded for this clonotype. This chain uses TRBV29-1 with TRBJ2-7; tentatively, D is TRBD2 (6 bases). Germline-derived CDR1 and CDR2 are SQVTM and ANQGSEA. The CDR3 covers 13 residues. V gave up 3 bases and J gave up 2 bases, with 11 bases separating them. As DNA, the CDR3 is TGCAGCGTTGAGGGAGGATCGGCCTACGAGCAGTACTTC. It translates to CSVEGGSAYEQYF.

This clonotype was picked up a small number of times. The chain recombines TRBV3-1 with TRBJ2-1; D call uncertain. Germline V gives CDR1 LGHDT, CDR2 YNNKEL (reference sequence). V lost 0 bases, J lost 9 bases, and 18 bases lay in between. CDR3 length equals 16 residues. CDR3 in amino acids: CASSQDLVRTVTEQFF. CDR3 coding DNA: TGTGCCAGCAGCCAAGATCTTGTCAGAACAGTGACTGAGCAGTTCTTC.

V usage is TRBV30 and J usage is TRBJ2-7; 10 bases are shared with TRBD2. V gave up 2 bases and J gave up 4 bases; unmatched junction bases: 5. The CDR3 is 14 residues long. Germline V gene lookup returns CDR1 GTSNPN and CDR2 SVGIG (reference sequence). CDR3 in amino acids: CAWSMTSGSYEQYF. For the CDR3, the DNA is TGTGCCTGGAGTATGACTAGCGGGTCTTACGAGCAGTACTTC.

The chain employs TRBV19 and TRBJ2-2; D is unclear. Per the germline V gene, CDR1 is LNHDA and CDR2 is SQIVND (reference sequence). This CDR3 spans 14 amino acids. V was clipped by 2 bases and J by 1 base, with 5 bases between them. DNA of the CDR3: TGTGCCAGTAGTATAACTCAGAACACCGGGGAGCTGTTTTTT. It specifies CASSITQNTGELFF.